What follows are 5 T cell receptor beta chains derived from one specimen sequenced in a study of T cells in localized non-small cell lung cancer (dated by TCRdb to 2020 to 2022). The library came from the immunoSEQ multiplex PCR assay. TCRdb provides this immuneACCESS table in a form limited to in-frame rearrangements. Some clones are lacking; in checked studies, under half of them reflect an unresolved V gene, and why the rest are absent is not known. The sample contains around 83,000 clones, over 70% of them found a single time. The ten largest make up about 19% of the sample. The specimen was PBMCs, collected before any cancer treatment. The receptors derive from a man aged 40 to 69 with stage II squamous cell lung carcinoma.

The chain recombines TRBV10-3 with TRBJ2-7; D is possibly TRBD2 (7 bases). Germline V gene sequence: CDR1 ENHRY, CDR2 SYGVKD. CDR3 size: 15 residues. Deletions cut 9 bases from V and 6 bases from J, with 24 bases between. CDR3 sequence reads: CAIMQGTTLGGEQYF. CDR3 bases: TGTGCCATTATGCAGGGGACTACCCTTGGAGGCGAGCAGTACTTC.

The gene calls are TRBV7-9 and TRBJ1-2, with TRBD1 identical over 11 bases. V gave up 5 bases and J gave up 8 bases; unmatched junction bases: 7. Germline CDR1 reads SEHNR; CDR2 reads FQNEAQ (reference sequence). The CDR3 extends over 14 amino acids. The CDR3 here is CASSHRDRGTGYTF. In DNA, the CDR3 is TGTGCCAGCAGCCACCGGGACAGGGGGACCGGCTACACCTTC.

This chain uses TRBV15 with TRBJ1-2; 7 nucleotides agree with TRBD1. The length of the CDR3 is 15 residues. V shed 2 bases and J 4 bases; nucleotides not matched to a gene: 7. Germline CDR1 and CDR2: LNHNV and YYDKDF (reference sequence). CDR3 in DNA: TGTGCCACCAGCAGAAGGACAGGCACGTCCTATGGCTACACCTTC. Its translation is CATSRRTGTSYGYTF.

This chain connects TRBV29-1 to TRBJ2-7, with 8 bases lining up with TRBD1. Losses at the gene ends were 6 bases for V and 1 base for J; bases not matched to a gene: 8. Germline CDR1 reads SQVTM; CDR2 reads ANQGSEA. The CDR3 has 14 amino acids. This CDR3 reads CSVHWTGRSYEQYF. In DNA form, the CDR3 reads TGCAGCGTCCATTGGACAGGGAGATCCTACGAGCAGTACTTC.

The chain combines TRBV7-3 with TRBJ2-1; D may be TRBD2 (6 bases). This CDR3 region has 16 residues. V lost 5 bases and J lost 7, with 21 bases in between. The germline V gene encodes CDR1 SGHTA and CDR2 FQGTGA. Here the CDR3 DNA reads TGTGCCAGCAGCCTTATGGGGAGGTCCAGCGGGAATGAGCAGTTCTTC. Its protein product is CASSLMGRSSGNEQFF.